This TCR beta chain was captured by sequencing in a study of beta chain features in type 1 diabetes. The study, taken as a whole, reports: Type 1 diabetes patients had moderately but significantly shorter TCRB CDR3s in all four CD4+ subsets.

Expressed TCRB transcripts were sequenced, since all the RNA that had been isolated was reverse transcribed. Measured with immunoSEQ multiplex PCR; TCRdb has only the in-frame clones, and not every one. The sample holds about 900,000 clones, roughly a sixth seen once. This clone was detected only a few times. Its antigen is not identified. V lost 5 bases, J lost 1 base, and 7 bases stayed unmatched. Per the germline V gene, CDR1 is SGHTA and CDR2 is FQGTGA. The CDR3 consists of 18 residues. V usage is TRBV7-3 and J usage is TRBJ2-6; TRBD2 aligns across 11 bases. The source material was naive CD4+ T cells from blood. This TCR was sampled from a woman under 30 in good health. The CDR3: CASSLTSGRSSGANVLTF. In DNA form, the CDR3 reads TGTGCCAGCAGCCTCACTAGCGGGAGAAGTTCTGGGGCCAACGTCCTGACTTTC.